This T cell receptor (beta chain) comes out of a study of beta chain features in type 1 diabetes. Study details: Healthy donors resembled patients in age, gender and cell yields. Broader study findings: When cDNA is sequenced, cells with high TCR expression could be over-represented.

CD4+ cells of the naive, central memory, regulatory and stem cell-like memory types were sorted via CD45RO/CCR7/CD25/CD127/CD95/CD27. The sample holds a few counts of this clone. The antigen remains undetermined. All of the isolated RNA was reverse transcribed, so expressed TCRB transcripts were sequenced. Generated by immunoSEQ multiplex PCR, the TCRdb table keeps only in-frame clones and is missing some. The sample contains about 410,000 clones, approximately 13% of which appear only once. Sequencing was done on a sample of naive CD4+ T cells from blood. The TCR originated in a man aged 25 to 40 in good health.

CDR3 sequence (DNA): TGTGCCACCCTGAGGGGGGAAAGGAACTATGGCTACACCTTC. This codes for CATLRGERNYGYTF. The chain uses TRBV30 and TRBJ1-2; D might be TRBD1 (6 bases). Per germline, CDR1 GTSNPN and CDR2 SVGIG (reference sequence). This CDR3 is built from 14 residues. Trimming took off 8 bases at V and 2 bases at J, with 18 bases between the two ends.